The 11 T cell receptor beta chains in this list originate from one sample, sequenced in a study of blood T cell repertoires in COVID-19. Produced via immunoSEQ multiplex PCR; TCRdb's table is partial and in-frame only. The data hold 250,000 to 300,000 clones, with about four fifths observed a single time. Sample: peripheral blood. These receptors were obtained from a woman aged 55-69 years with active or convalescent COVID-19.

This chain links TRBV9 with TRBJ2-5, with D perhaps TRBD2 (5 bases). Trimming stripped 2 bases from V and 2 bases from J, with 13 bases between. CDR3 length: 15 amino acids. Germline assignment: CDR1 SGDLS and CDR2 YYNGEE. CDR3 bases: TGTGCCAGCAGCGTCGGCGGGCGTTTGCAAGAGACCCAGTACTTC. The encoded protein is CASSVGGRLQETQYF.

There are many counts of this clone. This sequence joins TRBV6-2 or TRBV6-3 and TRBJ2-7, with D uncertain. Trimming stripped 5 bases from V and 3 bases from J, with 14 bases between. The length of the CDR3 is 14 residues. The germline CDR1 and CDR2 sequences are MNHEY and SVGEGT. CDR3 sequence: CASSETSPHYEQYF. CDR3 nucleotides: TGTGCCAGCAGTGAGACATCACCCCACTACGAGCAGTACTTC.

The chain is built from TRBV7-9 and TRBJ1-2; D unclear. Looked up from germline, CDR1 is SEHNR and CDR2 is FQNEAQ (reference sequence). This CDR3 comprises 14 residues. V was cut by 5 bases and J by 4 bases, with 14 bases left in between. CDR3 residues: CASSPWATSYGYTF. For the CDR3, the DNA is TGTGCCAGCAGCCCCTGGGCGACCTCCTATGGCTACACCTTC.

This chain connects TRBV25-1 to TRBJ2-1; the D gene is possibly TRBD1 (5 bases). Germline-derived CDR1 and CDR2 are MGHDK and SYGVNS. The CDR3 sequence is 17 residues long. Deletions cut 2 bases from V and 10 bases from J, with 24 bases between. CDR3 nucleotides: TGTGCCAGCAGTGAAAGCACCGGGTGGGGCCCCGCTGGAGAGCAGTTCTTC. Amino acid sequence: CASSESTGWGPAGEQFF.

The V call is TRBV5-4, the J call TRBJ2-5; 11 bases align to TRBD2. The germline CDR1 and CDR2 sequences are SGHNT and YYREEE (reference sequence). The CDR3 contains 18 residues. The junction had 9 bases not matched to a gene; V was cut back by 0 bases and J by 2 bases. The CDR3 DNA is TGTGCCAGCAGCTTGGATGGGGGACTAGCGGACTCTCAAGAGACCCAGTACTTC. This encodes CASSLDGGLADSQETQYF.

DNA for the CDR3: TGTGCCAGCAGTTTCCTTGAGGGGGATGGGTCACCCCTCCACTTT. The encoded protein is CASSFLEGDGSPLHF. The V gene is TRBV27, the J gene TRBJ1-6, with D maybe TRBD1 (6 bases). This CDR3 spans 15 amino acids. Trimming took off 3 bases at V and 10 bases at J, with 16 bases between the two ends. The V gene's germline CDR1 is MNHEY and CDR2 SMNVEV (reference sequence).

This clone was detected ten times or more. The gene calls are TRBV3-1 (or the pseudogene TRBV3-2) and TRBJ1-2, with 12 bases fitting TRBD1. CDR3 length equals 14 residues. Losses at the gene ends were 3 bases for V and 14 bases for J; bases not matched to a gene: 10. The germline V gene encodes CDR1 LGHDT and CDR2 YNNKEL (reference sequence). Here the CDR3 reads CASSHTGTGGWATF. CDR3 DNA: TGTGCCAGCAGCCACACCGGGACAGGGGGCTGGGCAACCTTC.

This chain uses TRBV3-1 (or the pseudogene TRBV3-2) with TRBJ1-2; 7 nucleotides match TRBD1. V shed 0 bases and J 8 bases; nucleotides not matched to a gene: 9. This CDR3 is 15 amino acids long. The germline V gene encodes CDR1 LGHDT and CDR2 YNNKEL (reference sequence). Here the CDR3 reads CASSQDLRQGWGYTF. The CDR3 bases are TGTGCCAGCAGCCAAGATCTAAGACAGGGCTGGGGCTACACCTTC.

This chain uses TRBV6-1 with TRBJ1-5, with a tentative D call TRBD1 (6 bases). The V gene lost 3 bases and the J gene lost 6 bases, with 15 bases spanning the gap. Germline assignment: CDR1 MNHNS and CDR2 SASEGT. This CDR3 is built from 15 residues. CDR3 loop: CASSDGWQGSQPQHF. The CDR3 bases are TGTGCCAGCAGTGATGGTTGGCAGGGGAGTCAGCCCCAGCATTTT.

This clone was counted only a few times. This chain links TRBV7-9 with TRBJ1-2; TRBD1 is a possible D gene (5 bases). Trimming took 1 base from V and 10 from J, leaving 10 bases between them. Per the germline V gene, CDR1 is SEHNR and CDR2 is FQNEAQ (reference sequence). The CDR3 is 12 amino acids. DNA of the CDR3: TGTGCCAGCAGCTTAGAGCCGGGGGACTACACCTTC. It encodes CASSLEPGDYTF.

This clone was detected only a few times. V and J are TRBV5-4 and TRBJ2-5; 8 bases fit TRBD2. Trimming cost V 5 bases and J 5 bases; bases outside gene matches: 11. Germline V gene data show CDR1 as SGHNT and CDR2 as YYREEE (reference sequence). The CDR3 spans 15 residues. CDR3 bases: TGTGCCAGCAGGGCAGTCGGACTAGCCTCGGAGACCCAGTACTTC. The encoded protein is CASRAVGLASETQYF. The full variable domain, with the rest looked up from reference TRBV5-4 and TRBJ2-5, is ETGVTQSPTHLIKTRGQQVTLRCSSQSGHNTVSWYQQALGQGPQFIFQYYREEENGRGNFPPRFSGLQFPNYSSELNVNALELDDSALYLCASRAVGLASETQYFGPGTRLLVL.